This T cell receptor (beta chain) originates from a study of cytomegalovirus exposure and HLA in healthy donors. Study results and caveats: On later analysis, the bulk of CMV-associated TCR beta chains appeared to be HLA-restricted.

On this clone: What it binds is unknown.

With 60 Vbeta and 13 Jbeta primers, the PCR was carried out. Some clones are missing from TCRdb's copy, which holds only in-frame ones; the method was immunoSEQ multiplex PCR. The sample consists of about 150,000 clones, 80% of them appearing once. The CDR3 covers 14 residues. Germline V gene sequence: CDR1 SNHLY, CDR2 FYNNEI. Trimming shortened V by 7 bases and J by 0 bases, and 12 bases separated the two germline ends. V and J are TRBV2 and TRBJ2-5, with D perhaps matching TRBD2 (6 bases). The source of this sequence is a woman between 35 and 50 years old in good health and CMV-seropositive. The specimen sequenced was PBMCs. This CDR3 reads CASIAGRHQETQYF. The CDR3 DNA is TGTGCCAGCATTGCGGGGCGGCACCAAGAGACCCAGTACTTC.